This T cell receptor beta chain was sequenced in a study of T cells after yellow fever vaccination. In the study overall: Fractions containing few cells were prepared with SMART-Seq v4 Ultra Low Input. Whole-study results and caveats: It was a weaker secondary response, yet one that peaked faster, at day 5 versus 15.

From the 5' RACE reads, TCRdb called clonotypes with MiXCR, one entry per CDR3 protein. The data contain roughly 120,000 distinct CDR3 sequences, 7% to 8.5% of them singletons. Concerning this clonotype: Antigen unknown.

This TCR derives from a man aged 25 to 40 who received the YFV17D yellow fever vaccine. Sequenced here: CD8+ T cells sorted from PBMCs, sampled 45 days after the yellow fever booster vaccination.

CDR3 in DNA: TGTGCCAGCAGCCCTCCGCTAGCGGGCATTACAGATACGCAGTATTTT. This gives the protein CASSPPLAGITDTQYF. V is TRBV7-2 and J is TRBJ2-3, with 8 bases aligning to TRBD2. This CDR3 contains 16 residues. Per germline, CDR1 SGHTA and CDR2 FQGNSA. V lost 5 bases, J lost 3 bases, and 10 bases stayed unmatched. Full variable domain (remainder filled in from reference TRBV7-2 and TRBJ2-3): GAGVSQSPSNKVTEKGKDVELRCDPISGHTALYWYRQSLGQGLEFLIYFQGNSAPDKSGLPSDRFSAERTGGSVSTLTIQRTQQEDSAVYLCASSPPLAGITDTQYFGPGTRLTVL.